The source of this T cell receptor (beta chain) is a study of T cell changes during pregnancy in multiple sclerosis. Here immunoSEQ multiplex PCR was the method, and the copy in TCRdb shows in-frame clones only, minus some. The data hold about 70,000 clones, with around 94% observed a single time. The origin of this receptor is a female donor with multiple sclerosis, enrolled in a pregnancy study. The sample in question was peripheral blood, obtained in the third trimester of pregnancy.

The CDR3 nucleotides are TGTGCCAGCAGCCACCGAACTAGCGGGGGGCCCAATGAGCAGTTCTTC. Translation: CASSHRTSGGPNEQFF. The chain carries TRBV4-2 and TRBJ2-1; TRBD2 aligns across 12 bases. The CDR3 sequence is 16 residues long. The germline V gene has CDR1 LGHNA and CDR2 YNFKEQ. With V trimmed by 3 bases and J by 6 bases, 6 bases remained unmatched.